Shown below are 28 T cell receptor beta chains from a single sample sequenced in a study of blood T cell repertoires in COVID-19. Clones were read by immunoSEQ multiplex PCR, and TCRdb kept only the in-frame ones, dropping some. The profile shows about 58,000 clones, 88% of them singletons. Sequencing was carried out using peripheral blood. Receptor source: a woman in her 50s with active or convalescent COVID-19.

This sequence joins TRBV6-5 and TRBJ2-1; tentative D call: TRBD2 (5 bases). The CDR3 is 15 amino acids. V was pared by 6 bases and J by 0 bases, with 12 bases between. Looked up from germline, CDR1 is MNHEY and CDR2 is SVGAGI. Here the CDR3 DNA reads TGTGCCAGCAGGCCTTCTGGGAGCTCCTACAATGAGCAGTTCTTC. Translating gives CASRPSGSSYNEQFF.

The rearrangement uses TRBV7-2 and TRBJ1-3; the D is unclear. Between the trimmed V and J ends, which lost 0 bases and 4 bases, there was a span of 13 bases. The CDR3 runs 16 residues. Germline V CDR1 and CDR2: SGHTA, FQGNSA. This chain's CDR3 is CASSLAARSRGNTIYF. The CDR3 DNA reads TGTGCCAGCAGCTTAGCCGCTCGGTCCCGGGGAAACACCATATATTTT.

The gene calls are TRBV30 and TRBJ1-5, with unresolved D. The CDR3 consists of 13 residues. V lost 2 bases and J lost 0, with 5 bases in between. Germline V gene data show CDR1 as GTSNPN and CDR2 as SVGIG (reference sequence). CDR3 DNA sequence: TGTGCCTGGAGTACAAATAGCAATCAGCCCCAGCATTTT. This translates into CAWSTNSNQPQHF.

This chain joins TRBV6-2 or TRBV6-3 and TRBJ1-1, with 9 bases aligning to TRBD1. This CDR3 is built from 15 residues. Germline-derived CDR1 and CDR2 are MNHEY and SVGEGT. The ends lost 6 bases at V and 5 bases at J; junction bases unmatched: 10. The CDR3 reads CASSLSGQGWTEAFF. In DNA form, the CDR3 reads TGTGCCAGCAGCCTGTCGGGACAGGGATGGACTGAAGCTTTCTTT.

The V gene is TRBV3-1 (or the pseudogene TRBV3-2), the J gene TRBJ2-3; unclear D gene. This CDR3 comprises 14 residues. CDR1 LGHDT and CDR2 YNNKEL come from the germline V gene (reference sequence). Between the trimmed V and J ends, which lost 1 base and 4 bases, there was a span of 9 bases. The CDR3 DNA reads TGTGCCAGCAGCCAAGGAGATCCGGCAGATACGCAGTATTTT. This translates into CASSQGDPADTQYF.

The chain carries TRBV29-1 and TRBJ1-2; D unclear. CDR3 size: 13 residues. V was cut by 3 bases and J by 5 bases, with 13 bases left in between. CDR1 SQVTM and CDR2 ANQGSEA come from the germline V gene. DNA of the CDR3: TGCAGCGTTGACAGTTTAGGAGTGTATGGCTACACCTTC. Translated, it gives CSVDSLGVYGYTF.

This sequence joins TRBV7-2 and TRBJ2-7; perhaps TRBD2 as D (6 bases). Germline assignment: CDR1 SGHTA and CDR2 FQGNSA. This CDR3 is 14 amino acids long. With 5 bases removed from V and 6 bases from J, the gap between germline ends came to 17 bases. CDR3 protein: CASSPTVGGVEQYF. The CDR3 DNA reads TGTGCCAGCAGCCCAACAGTCGGAGGGGTCGAGCAGTACTTC.

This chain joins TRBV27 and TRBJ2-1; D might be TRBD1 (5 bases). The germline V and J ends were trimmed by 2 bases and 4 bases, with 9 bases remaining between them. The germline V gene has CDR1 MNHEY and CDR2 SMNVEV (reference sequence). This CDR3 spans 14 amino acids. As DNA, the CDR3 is TGTGCCAGCAGTTTAGCGGACAATTACAATGAGCAGTTCTTC. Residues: CASSLADNYNEQFF.

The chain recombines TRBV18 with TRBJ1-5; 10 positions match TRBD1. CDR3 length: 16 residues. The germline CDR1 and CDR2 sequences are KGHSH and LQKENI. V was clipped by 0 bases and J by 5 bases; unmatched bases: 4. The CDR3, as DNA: TGTGCCAGCTCACCACCGTCAGGACAGGGGGATCAGCCCCAGCATTTT. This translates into CASSPPSGQGDQPQHF.

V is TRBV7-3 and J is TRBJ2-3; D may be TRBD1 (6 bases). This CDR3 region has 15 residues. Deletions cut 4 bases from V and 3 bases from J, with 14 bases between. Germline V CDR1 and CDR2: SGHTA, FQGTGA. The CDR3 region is CASSSQGVQTDTQYF. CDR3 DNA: TGTGCCAGCAGCTCACAGGGAGTTCAGACAGATACGCAGTATTTT.

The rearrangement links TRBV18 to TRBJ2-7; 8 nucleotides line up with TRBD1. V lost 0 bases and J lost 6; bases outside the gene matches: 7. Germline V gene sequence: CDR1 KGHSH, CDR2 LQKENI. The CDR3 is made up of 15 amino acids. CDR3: CASSPPSQGATEQYF. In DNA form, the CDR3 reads TGTGCCAGCTCACCACCGAGCCAGGGGGCTACCGAGCAGTACTTC. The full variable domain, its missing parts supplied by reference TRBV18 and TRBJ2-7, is NAGVMQNPRHLVRRRGQEARLRCSPMKGHSHVYWYRQLPEEGLKFMVYLQKENIIDESGMPKERFSAEFPKEGPSILRIQQVVRGDSAAYFCASSPPSQGATEQYFGPGTRLTVT.

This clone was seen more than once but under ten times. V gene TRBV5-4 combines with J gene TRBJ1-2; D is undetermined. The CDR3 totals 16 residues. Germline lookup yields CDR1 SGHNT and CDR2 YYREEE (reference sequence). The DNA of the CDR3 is TGTGCGCTAACCAACTGGGGAGCATCTCAGGACTATGGCTACACCTTC. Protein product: CALTNWGASQDYGYTF.

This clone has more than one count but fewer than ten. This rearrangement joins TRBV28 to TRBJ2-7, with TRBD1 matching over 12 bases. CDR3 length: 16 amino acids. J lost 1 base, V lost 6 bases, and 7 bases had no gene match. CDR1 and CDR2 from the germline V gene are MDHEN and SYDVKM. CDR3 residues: CASSPGTGGQSYEQYF. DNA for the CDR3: TGTGCCAGCAGCCCCGGGACAGGGGGCCAGTCCTACGAGCAGTACTTC.

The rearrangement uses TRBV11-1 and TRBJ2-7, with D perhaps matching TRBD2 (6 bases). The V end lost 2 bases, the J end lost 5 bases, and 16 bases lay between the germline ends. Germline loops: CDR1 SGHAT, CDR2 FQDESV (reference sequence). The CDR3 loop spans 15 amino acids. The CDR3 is CASSLSPRREHEQYF. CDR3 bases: TGTGCCAGCAGCTTAAGCCCGCGCCGGGAGCACGAGCAGTACTTC. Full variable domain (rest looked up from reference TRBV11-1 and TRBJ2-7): EAEVAQSPRYKITEKSQAVAFWCDPISGHATLYWYRQILGQGPELLVQFQDESVVDDSQLPKDRFSAERLKGVDSTLKIQPAELGDSAMYLCASSLSPRREHEQYFGPGTRLTVT.

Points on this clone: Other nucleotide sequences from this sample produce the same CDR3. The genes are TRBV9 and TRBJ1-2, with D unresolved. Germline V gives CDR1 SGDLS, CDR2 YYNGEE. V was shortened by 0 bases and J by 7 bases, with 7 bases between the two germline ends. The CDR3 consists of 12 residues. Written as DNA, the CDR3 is TGTGCCAGCAGCGTAGAACGGGGTGGCTACACCTTC. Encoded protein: CASSVERGGYTF.

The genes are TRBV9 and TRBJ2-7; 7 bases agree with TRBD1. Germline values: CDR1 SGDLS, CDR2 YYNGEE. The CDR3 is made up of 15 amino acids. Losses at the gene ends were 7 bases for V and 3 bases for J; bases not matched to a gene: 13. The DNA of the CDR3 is TGTGCCAGCTCTTCCGGGACAGACCGTTTCTACGAGCAGTACTTC. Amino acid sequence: CASSSGTDRFYEQYF.

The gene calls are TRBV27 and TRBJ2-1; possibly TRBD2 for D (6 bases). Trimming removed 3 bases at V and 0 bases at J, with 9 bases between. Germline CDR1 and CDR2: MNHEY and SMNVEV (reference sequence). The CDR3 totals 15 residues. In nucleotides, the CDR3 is TGTGCCAGCAGTTTGGGAGGAAGCTCCTACAATGAGCAGTTCTTC. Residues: CASSLGGSSYNEQFF.

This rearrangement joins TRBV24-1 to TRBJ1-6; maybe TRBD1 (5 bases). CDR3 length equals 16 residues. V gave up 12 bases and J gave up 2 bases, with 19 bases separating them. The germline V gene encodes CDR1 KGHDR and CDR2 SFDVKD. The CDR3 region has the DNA TGTGCCCCCGACGGAGGGGTAGGAGCCTATAATTCACCCCTCCACTTT. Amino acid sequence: CAPDGGVGAYNSPLHF.

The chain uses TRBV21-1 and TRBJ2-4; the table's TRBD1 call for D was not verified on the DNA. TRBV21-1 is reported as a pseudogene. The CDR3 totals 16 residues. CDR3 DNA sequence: TGTGCCAGCAGCGGACACCCTGGCGTGGCCAAAAACATTCAGTACTTC. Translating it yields CASSGHPGVAKNIQYF.

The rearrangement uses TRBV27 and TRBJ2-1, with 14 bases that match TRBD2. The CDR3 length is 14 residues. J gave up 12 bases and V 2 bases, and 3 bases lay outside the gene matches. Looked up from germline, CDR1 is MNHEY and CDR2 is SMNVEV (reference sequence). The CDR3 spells CASSLGTSGSLQFF. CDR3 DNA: TGTGCCAGCAGTTTAGGGACTAGCGGGAGTCTGCAGTTCTTC.

The CDR3, as DNA: TGTGCCAGCAGCCCCAAAGCGGGAGTTCGTTCAAATGAGCAGTTCTTC. Translation: CASSPKAGVRSNEQFF. This rearrangement joins TRBV5-6 to TRBJ2-1; 8 bases are a match to TRBD2. V lost 4 bases and J lost 7; bases outside the gene matches: 13. Germline CDR1 SGHDT, CDR2 YYEEEE. The CDR3 has 16 residues. The full variable domain, in which reference TRBV5-6 and TRBJ2-1 provide the parts outside the CDR3, is DAGVTQSPTHLIKTRGQQVTLRCSPKSGHDTVSWYQQALGQGPQFIFQYYEEEERQRGNFPDRFSGHQFPNYSSELNVNALLLGDSALYLCASSPKAGVRSNEQFFGPGTRLTVL.

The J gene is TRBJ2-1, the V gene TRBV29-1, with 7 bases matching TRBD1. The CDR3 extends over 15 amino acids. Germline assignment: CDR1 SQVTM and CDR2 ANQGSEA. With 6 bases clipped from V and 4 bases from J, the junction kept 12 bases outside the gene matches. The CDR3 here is CSVRRTGERYNEQFF. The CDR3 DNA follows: TGCAGCGTACGACGGACAGGTGAGCGGTACAATGAGCAGTTCTTC.

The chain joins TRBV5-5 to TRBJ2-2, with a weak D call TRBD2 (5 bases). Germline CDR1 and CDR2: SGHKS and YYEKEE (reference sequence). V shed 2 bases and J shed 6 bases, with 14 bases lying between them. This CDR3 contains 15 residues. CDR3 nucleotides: TGTGCCAGCAGCTTCAGGACTCTCGACCCCGGGGAGCTGTTTTTT. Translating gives CASSFRTLDPGELFF.

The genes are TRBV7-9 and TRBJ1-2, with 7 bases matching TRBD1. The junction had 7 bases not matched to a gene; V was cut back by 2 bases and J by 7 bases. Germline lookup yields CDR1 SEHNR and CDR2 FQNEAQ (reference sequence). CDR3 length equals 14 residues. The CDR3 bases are TGTGCCAGCAGCTTACTACAGGGGCTGAGTGGCTACACCTTC. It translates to CASSLLQGLSGYTF.

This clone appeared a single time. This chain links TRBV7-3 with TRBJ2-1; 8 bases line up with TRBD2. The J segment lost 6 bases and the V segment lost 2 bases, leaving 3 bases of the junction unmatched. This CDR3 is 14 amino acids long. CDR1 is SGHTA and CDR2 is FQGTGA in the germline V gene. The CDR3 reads CASSLAGGLNEQFF. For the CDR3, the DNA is TGTGCCAGCAGCTTAGCGGGAGGCCTCAATGAGCAGTTCTTC.

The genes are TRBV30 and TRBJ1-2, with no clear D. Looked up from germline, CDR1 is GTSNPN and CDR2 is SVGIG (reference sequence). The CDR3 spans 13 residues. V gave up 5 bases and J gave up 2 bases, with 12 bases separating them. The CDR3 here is CAWAGGRNYGYTF. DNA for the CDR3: TGTGCCTGGGCGGGTGGTAGAAACTATGGCTACACCTTC.

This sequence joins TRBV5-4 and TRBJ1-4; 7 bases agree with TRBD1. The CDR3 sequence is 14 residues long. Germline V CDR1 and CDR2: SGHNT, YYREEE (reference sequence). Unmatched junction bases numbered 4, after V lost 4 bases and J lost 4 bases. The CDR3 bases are TGTGCCAGCAGCCAGGACAGGTATAATGAAAAACTGTTTTTT. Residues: CASSQDRYNEKLFF.

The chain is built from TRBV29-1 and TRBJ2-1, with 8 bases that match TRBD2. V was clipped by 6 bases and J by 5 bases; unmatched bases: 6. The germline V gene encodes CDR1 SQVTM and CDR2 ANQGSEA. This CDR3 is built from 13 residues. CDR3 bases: TGCAGCGTCGGGCCAGCGGGGGACAATGAGCAGTTCTTC. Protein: CSVGPAGDNEQFF.